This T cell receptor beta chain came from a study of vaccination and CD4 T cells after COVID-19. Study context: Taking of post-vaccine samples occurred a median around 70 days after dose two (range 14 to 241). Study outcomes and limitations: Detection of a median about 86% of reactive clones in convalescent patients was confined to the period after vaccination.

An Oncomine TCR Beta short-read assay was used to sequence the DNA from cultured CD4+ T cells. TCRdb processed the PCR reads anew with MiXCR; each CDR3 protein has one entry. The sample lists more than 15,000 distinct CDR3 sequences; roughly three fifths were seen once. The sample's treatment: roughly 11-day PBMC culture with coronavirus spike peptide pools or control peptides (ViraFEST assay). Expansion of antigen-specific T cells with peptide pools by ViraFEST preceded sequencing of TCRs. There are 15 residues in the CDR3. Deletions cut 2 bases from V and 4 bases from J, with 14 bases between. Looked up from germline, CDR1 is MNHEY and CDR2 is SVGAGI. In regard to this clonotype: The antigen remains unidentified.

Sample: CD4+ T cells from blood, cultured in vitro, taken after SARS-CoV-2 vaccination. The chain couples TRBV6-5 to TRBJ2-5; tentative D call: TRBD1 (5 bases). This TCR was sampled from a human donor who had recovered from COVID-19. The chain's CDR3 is CASSYGRGVIETQYF. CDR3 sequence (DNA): TGTGCCAGCAGTTACGGAAGGGGTGTGATAGAGACCCAGTACTTC.